The source of this TCR beta chain is a study of cytomegalovirus exposure and HLA in healthy donors. The PCR contained 60 Vbeta and 13 Jbeta primers. Assay: immunoSEQ multiplex PCR; the TCRdb copy retains only in-frame clones and omits some. The sample consists of some 150,000 clones, under 80% of them appearing once. Looked up from germline, CDR1 is SEHNR and CDR2 is FQNEAQ (reference sequence). CDR3 size: 13 residues. Trimming cost V 2 bases and J 7 bases, with 11 bases left between them. The receptor was derived from a male donor in good health and CMV-seronegative. The specimen sequenced was PBMCs. V and J are TRBV7-9 and TRBJ1-2; D gene uncertain. DNA for the CDR3: TGTGCCAGCAGCTTACCCCCCAGCGGTGGCTACACCTTC. Its protein is CASSLPPSGGYTF.